This is a list of T cell receptor beta chains from one sample in a study of response to subunit inactivated influenza vaccine. TCRdb analysed the RT-PCR reads with MiXCR anew, one entry per CDR3 protein. The sample contains a few hundred thousand distinct CDR3 sequences, approximately 14% of which appear only once. The specimen comprised PBMCs from blood, sampled 11 to 12 days after vaccination. The receptors derive from a man over 45 who received an inactivated influenza vaccine. Each CDR3 is given with its conserved first and last residue. The order of the fields is clone size, D gene, V gene, J gene, CDR3 protein, CDR3 DNA. A D gene is named only where the DNA matches it firmly. Only part of the rows carry a size: once, few, many, or a class if the clone is expanded.

size: few
D: -
V: TRBV7-8
J: TRBJ2-7
CDR3: CASSPQQTTYEQYF
DNA: TGTGCCAGCAGCCCCCAGCAAACGACCTACGAGCAGTACTTC

size: -
D: -
V: TRBV28
J: TRBJ2-2
CDR3: CATTGNTGELFF
DNA: TGTGCCACCACAGGGAACACCGGGGAGCTGTTTTTT

size: few
D: -
V: TRBV20-1
J: TRBJ2-5
CDR3: CSAPFGGRQETQYF
DNA: TGCAGTGCTCCATTCGGGGGAAGGCAAGAGACCCAGTACTTC

size: -
D: TRBD2
V: TRBV7-9
J: TRBJ2-3
CDR3: CASSLRTSGTDTQYF
DNA: TGTGCCAGCAGCTTACGGACTAGCGGGACAGATACGCAGTATTTT

size: few
D: TRBD1
V: TRBV5-1
J: TRBJ2-5
CDR3: CASSLATGVGETQYF
DNA: TGCGCCAGCAGCTTGGCGACAGGGGTTGGAGAGACCCAGTACTTC

size: -
D: -
V: TRBV29-1
J: TRBJ2-3
CDR3: CSVEFSGSGDTQYF
DNA: TGCAGCGTTGAATTTAGCGGCTCCGGAGATACGCAGTATTTT

size: -
D: -
V: TRBV23-1
J: TRBJ2-3
CDR3: CAKGVPNTDTQYF
DNA: TGCGCGAAAGGGGTACCGAACACAGATACGCAGTATTTT

size: few
D: -
V: TRBV5-1
J: TRBJ2-2
CDR3: CASSNQGLTNTGELFF
DNA: TGCGCCAGCAGCAATCAGGGACTGACGAACACCGGGGAGCTGTTTTTT

size: few
D: TRBD2
V: TRBV7-2
J: TRBJ2-3
CDR3: CASSGIAGGRTDTQYF
DNA: TGTGCCAGCAGCGGAATAGCGGGAGGGCGTACAGATACGCAGTATTTT

size: -
D: -
V: TRBV28
J: TRBJ2-1
CDR3: CASSLSGWEQFF
DNA: TGTGCCAGCAGTTTATCGGGCTGGGAGCAGTTCTTC

size: few
D: -
V: TRBV10-3
J: TRBJ2-7
CDR3: CAIRRNSYEQYF
DNA: TGTGCCATCAGGAGGAACTCCTACGAGCAGTACTTC

size: -
D: TRBD1
V: TRBV6-1
J: TRBJ2-7
CDR3: CASYVTGYSYEQYF
DNA: TGTGCCAGCTACGTGACAGGGTACTCCTACGAGCAGTACTTC

size: few
D: TRBD2
V: TRBV5-1
J: TRBJ2-4
CDR3: CASSLAGGRNIQYF
DNA: TGCGCCAGCAGCTTGGCGGGAGGTAGGAACATTCAGTACTTC

size: few
D: -
V: TRBV20-1
J: TRBJ2-7
CDR3: CSAPSPGTYEQYF
DNA: TGCAGTGCCCCGAGTCCGGGGACCTACGAGCAGTACTTC

size: -
D: TRBD2
V: TRBV4-2
J: TRBJ2-3
CDR3: CASSKLGDSGGTDTQYF
DNA: TGTGCCAGCAGCAAGCTTGGCGATAGCGGGGGCACAGATACGCAGTATTTT

size: few
D: -
V: TRBV3-1
J: TRBJ2-5
CDR3: CASSPRSEGTQYF
DNA: TGTGCCAGCAGCCCACGTTCGGAGGGGACCCAGTACTTC

size: -
D: TRBD1
V: TRBV20-1
J: TRBJ1-6
CDR3: CSAKTGDSPLHF
DNA: TGCAGTGCTAAGACAGGGGATTCACCCCTCCACTTT

size: -
D: TRBD1
V: TRBV9
J: TRBJ1-2
CDR3: CASSLQTGGPYGYTF
DNA: TGTGCCAGCAGCCTACAGACAGGGGGCCCCTATGGCTACACCTTC

size: -
D: -
V: TRBV28
J: TRBJ1-1
CDR3: CASQSTQTENTEAFF
DNA: TGTGCCAGCCAATCGACCCAGACAGAGAACACTGAAGCTTTCTTT

size: -
D: -
V: TRBV11-1
J: TRBJ1-5
CDR3: CASSLAYGQGNSNQPQHF
DNA: TGTGCCAGCAGCTTAGCGTATGGCCAGGGCAATAGCAATCAGCCCCAGCATTTT

size: -
D: -
V: TRBV20-1
J: TRBJ2-3
CDR3: CSASPSRGITDTQYF
DNA: TGCAGTGCTAGCCCCAGTAGAGGAATCACAGATACGCAGTATTTT

size: -
D: -
V: TRBV5-1
J: TRBJ2-5
CDR3: CASSLLAREEETQYF
DNA: TGCGCCAGCAGCCTTCTAGCGCGGGAAGAAGAGACCCAGTACTTC

size: few
D: TRBD2
V: TRBV10-1
J: TRBJ2-5
CDR3: CASREAGGTLARTQYF
DNA: TGCGCCAGCAGGGAAGCGGGGGGGACCCTGGCAAGGACCCAGTACTTC

size: few
D: TRBD2
V: TRBV5-1
J: TRBJ2-5
CDR3: CASSVSGSDETQYF
DNA: TGCGCCAGCAGCGTTAGCGGGAGCGACGAGACCCAGTACTTC

size: -
D: TRBD1
V: TRBV7-2
J: TRBJ2-2
CDR3: CASSLARQGFGELFF
DNA: TGTGCCAGCAGCTTAGCTAGACAGGGGTTCGGGGAGCTGTTTTTT

size: -
D: -
V: TRBV7-9
J: TRBJ1-1
CDR3: CALLRGNTEAFF
DNA: TGTGCGCTACTCAGGGGAAACACTGAAGCTTTCTTT

size: few
D: TRBD2
V: TRBV20-1
J: TRBJ2-3
CDR3: CSVPNSGITDTQYF
DNA: TGCAGTGTACCGAATAGCGGGATCACAGATACGCAGTATTTT

size: few
D: TRBD2
V: TRBV9
J: TRBJ2-3
CDR3: CASSHGTSSTDTQYF
DNA: TGTGCCAGCAGCCACGGGACTAGCAGCACAGATACGCAGTATTTT

size: -
D: -
V: TRBV5-1
J: TRBJ2-3
CDR3: CASTGVATDTQYF
DNA: TGCGCCAGCACCGGGGTCGCCACAGATACGCAGTATTTT

size: -
D: -
V: TRBV2
J: TRBJ2-5
CDR3: CASSRSQGPHQETQYF
DNA: TGTGCCAGCAGTAGATCCCAGGGGCCCCATCAAGAGACCCAGTACTTC

size: -
D: TRBD1
V: TRBV24-1
J: TRBJ2-7
CDR3: CATADPDRGKVQQDSEQYF
DNA: TGTGCCACCGCAGACCCGGACAGGGGAAAAGTACAGCAGGACAGCGAGCAGTACTTC

size: many
D: TRBD1
V: TRBV9
J: TRBJ1-5
CDR3: CASSDILTGGLTF
DNA: TGTGCCAGCAGCGATATACTGACAGGGGGCCTTACTTTT

size: many
D: TRBD1
V: TRBV3-1
J: TRBJ1-1
CDR3: CASSQAGGTEAFF
DNA: TGTGCCAGCAGCCAAGCAGGGGGCACTGAAGCTTTCTTT